This T cell receptor (beta chain) was captured by sequencing in a study of shared clonotypes between healthy human individuals. Study at large: Ranging from 18 to 49 in age, donors were two women and a few men. Study conclusions and caveats: Four donors had 5% to 6.5% of their naive CD4 clonotypes in common.

Terminally differentiated effector memory CD45RA+ cells were excluded from the naive CD8 cells, which were CD45RO-negative and positively selected for CCR7. Every one of the donors was a Caucasian adult that lived in Nashville, Tennessee. TCRdb keeps only in-frame clones here, not all; method: immunoSEQ multiplex PCR. Found here are around 1.9 million clones, roughly 91% of them singletons; the top ten hold around 1.7%. This CDR3 region has 15 residues. The ends were cut back, 4 bases at V and 4 bases at J, with 14 bases in the middle. The germline V gene encodes CDR1 MNHEY and CDR2 SMNVEV (reference sequence). On this clone: Its target is unknown.

Material: naive CD8+ T cells from PBMCs. The genes are TRBV27 and TRBJ1-5; D may be TRBD1 (6 bases). The sequence came from a man younger than 35 in good health. Some clones in this sample may be carry-over from other donors' samples. CDR3 coding DNA: TGTGCCAGCAGTTCGTCGGACAGCGAAAATCAGCCCCAGCATTTT. Amino acid sequence: CASSSSDSENQPQHF.